This T cell receptor (beta chain) appears in the sequencing data of a study of CD8+ T cells in alopecia areata. Treatment given: oral pan-JAK inhibitor, 5-10 mg twice daily. Per the germline V gene, CDR1 is MGHRA and CDR2 is YSYEKL. V lost 4 bases and J lost 0; bases outside the gene matches: 12. The CDR3 is made up of 18 amino acids. Isolated RNA was reverse transcribed into cDNA used as the sequencing template. TCRdb's table, derived via immunoSEQ multiplex PCR, lists solely in-frame clones and lacks some. This sample carries about 300,000 clones, roughly 64% of them seen once, and the ten largest clones take under 2%.

The specimen comprised CD4+ T cells sorted from blood, sampled at week 24, from a patient treated with tofacitinib. V gene TRBV4-1 combines with J gene TRBJ2-3; 8 bases align to TRBD1. This receptor was taken from a human donor with alopecia areata. The CDR3 coding sequence is TGCGCCAGCAGCCTTTTCGGACGACGGGACAGGAGCACAGATACGCAGTATTTT. Translating it yields CASSLFGRRDRSTDTQYF.